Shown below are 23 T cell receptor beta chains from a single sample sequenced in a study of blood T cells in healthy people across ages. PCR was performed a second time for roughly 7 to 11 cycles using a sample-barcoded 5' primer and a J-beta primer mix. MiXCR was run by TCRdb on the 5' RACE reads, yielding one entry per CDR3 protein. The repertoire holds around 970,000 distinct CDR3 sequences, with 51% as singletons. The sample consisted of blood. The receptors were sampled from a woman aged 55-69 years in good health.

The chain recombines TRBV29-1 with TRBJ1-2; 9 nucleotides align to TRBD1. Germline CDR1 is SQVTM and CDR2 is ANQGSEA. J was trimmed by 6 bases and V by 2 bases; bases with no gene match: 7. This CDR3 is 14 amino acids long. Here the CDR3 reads CSVESDRGFDGYTF. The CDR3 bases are TGCAGCGTTGAATCCGACAGGGGGTTTGATGGCTACACCTTC. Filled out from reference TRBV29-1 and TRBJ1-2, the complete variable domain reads SAVISQKPSRDICQRGTSLTIQCQVDSQVTMMFWYRQQPGQSLTLIATANQGSEATYESGFVIDKFPISRPNLTFSTLTVSNMSPEDSSIYLCSVESDRGFDGYTFGSGTRLTVV.

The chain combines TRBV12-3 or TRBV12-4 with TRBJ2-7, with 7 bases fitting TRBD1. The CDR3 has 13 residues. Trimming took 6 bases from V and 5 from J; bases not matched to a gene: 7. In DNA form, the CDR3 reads TGTGCCAGCAGACGACAGGGTCGGAACGAGCAGTACTTC. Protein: CASRRQGRNEQYF.

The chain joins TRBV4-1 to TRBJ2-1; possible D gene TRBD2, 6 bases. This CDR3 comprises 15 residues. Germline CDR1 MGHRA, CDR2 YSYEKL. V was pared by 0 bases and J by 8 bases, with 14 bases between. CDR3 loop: CASSQEQRVRHEQFF. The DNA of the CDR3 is TGCGCCAGCAGCCAAGAACAGCGGGTTCGTCATGAGCAGTTCTTC.

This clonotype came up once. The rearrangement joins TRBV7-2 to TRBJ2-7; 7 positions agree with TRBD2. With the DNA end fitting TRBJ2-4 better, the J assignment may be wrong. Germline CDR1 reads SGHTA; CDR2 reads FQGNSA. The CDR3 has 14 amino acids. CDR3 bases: TGTGCCAGCAGCTTAGGTGGCCCGGGGGGCATTCAGTACTTC. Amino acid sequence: CASSLGGPGGIQYF.

In DNA form, the CDR3 reads TGTGCCAGCAGCTTGACTAGCGGAACGTGGGAGCAGTACTTC. This encodes CASSLTSGTWEQYF. The chain combines TRBV13 with TRBJ2-7; 9 nucleotides line up with TRBD2. CDR3 length: 14 residues. V gave up 3 bases and J gave up 7 bases; unmatched junction bases: 7. CDR1 is PRHDT, CDR2 FYEKMQ, per germline (reference sequence). Full variable domain (missing parts from reference TRBV13 and TRBJ2-7): AAGVIQSPRHLIKEKRETATLKCYPIPRHDTVYWYQQGPGQDPQFLISFYEKMQSDKGSIPDRFSAQQFSDYHSELNMSSLELGDSALYFCASSLTSGTWEQYFGPGTRLTVT.

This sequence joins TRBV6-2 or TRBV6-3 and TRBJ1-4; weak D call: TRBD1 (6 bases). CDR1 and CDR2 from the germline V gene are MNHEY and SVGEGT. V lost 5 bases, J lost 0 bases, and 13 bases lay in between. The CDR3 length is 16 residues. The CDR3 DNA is TGTGCCAGCAGTACCCGGACAGCTGCAACTAATGAAAAACTGTTTTTT. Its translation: CASSTRTAATNEKLFF.

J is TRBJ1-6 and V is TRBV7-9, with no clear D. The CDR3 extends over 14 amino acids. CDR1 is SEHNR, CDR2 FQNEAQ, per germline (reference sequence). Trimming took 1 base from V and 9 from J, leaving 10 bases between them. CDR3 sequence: CASSLDSRLSPLHF. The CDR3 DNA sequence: TGTGCCAGCAGCTTAGATTCGCGACTTTCACCCCTCCACTTT.

CDR3 residues: CASSWSTSAETQYF. DNA for the CDR3: TGTGCCAGCAGTTGGTCCACTTCGGCGGAGACCCAGTACTTC. The genes are TRBV27 and TRBJ2-5, with unresolved D. The CDR3 runs 14 residues. The germline gives CDR1 MNHEY, CDR2 SMNVEV (reference sequence). Trimming took 4 bases from V and 5 from J, leaving 14 bases between them.

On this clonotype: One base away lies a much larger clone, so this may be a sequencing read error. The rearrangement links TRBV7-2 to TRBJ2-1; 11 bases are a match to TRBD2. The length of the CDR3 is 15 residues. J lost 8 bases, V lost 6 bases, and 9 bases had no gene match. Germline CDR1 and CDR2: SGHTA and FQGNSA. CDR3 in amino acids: CASRPGLAGNDEQFF. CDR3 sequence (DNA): TGTGCCAGCAGACCCGGACTAGCGGGTAACGATGAGCAGTTCTTC.

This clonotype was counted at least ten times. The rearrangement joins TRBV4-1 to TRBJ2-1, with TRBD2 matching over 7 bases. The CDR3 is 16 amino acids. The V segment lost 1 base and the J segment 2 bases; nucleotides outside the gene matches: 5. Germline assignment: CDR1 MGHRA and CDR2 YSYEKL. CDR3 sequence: CASSQGGRGPYNEQFF. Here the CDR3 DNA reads TGCGCCAGCAGCCAAGGTGGGAGGGGACCCTACAATGAGCAGTTCTTC.

The CDR3 is CASSEYHEAGETQYF. The CDR3, as DNA: TGTGCCAGCAGTGAATATCATGAGGCGGGAGAGACCCAGTACTTC. This chain joins TRBV25-1 and TRBJ2-5; TRBD2 might be the D (5 bases). V was pared by 0 bases and J by 4 bases, with 12 bases between. The germline gives CDR1 MGHDK, CDR2 SYGVNS. The CDR3 has 15 amino acids.

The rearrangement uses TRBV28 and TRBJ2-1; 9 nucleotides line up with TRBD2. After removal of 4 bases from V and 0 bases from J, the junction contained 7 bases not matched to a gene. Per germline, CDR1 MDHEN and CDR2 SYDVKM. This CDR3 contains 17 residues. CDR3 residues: CASSSSSSGVSYNEQFF. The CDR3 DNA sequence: TGTGCCAGCAGTTCATCCTCTAGCGGGGTCTCCTACAATGAGCAGTTCTTC.

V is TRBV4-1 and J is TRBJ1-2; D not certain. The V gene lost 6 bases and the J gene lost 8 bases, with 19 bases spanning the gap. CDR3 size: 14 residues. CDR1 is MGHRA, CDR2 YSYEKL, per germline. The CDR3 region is CASSHPGTRLGYTF. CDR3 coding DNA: TGCGCCAGCAGTCATCCGGGAACCAGGTTGGGCTACACCTTC.

The CDR3, as DNA: TGTGCCAGCAGCTCGGACGTCGATACGCAGTATTTT. Protein: CASSSDVDTQYF. The chain couples TRBV7-9 to TRBJ2-3; no clear D. The length of the CDR3 is 12 residues. Trimming stripped 4 bases from V and 6 bases from J, with 8 bases between. Germline V CDR1 and CDR2: SEHNR, FQNEAQ (reference sequence).

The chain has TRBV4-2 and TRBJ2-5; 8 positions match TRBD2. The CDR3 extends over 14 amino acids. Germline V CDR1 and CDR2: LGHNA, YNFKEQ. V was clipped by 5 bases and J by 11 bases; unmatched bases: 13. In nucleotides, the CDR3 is TGTGCCAGCAGCGGGGGACTAGTTGCCCATGAGCAGTACTTC. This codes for CASSGGLVAHEQYF.

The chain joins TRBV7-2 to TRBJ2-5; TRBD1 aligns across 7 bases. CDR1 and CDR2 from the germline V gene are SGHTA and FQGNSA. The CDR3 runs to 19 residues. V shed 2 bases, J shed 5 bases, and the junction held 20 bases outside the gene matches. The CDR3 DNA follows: TGTGCCAGCAGCTTAAGGGGGCCGGTATCGTCAGGAGGTTCGGAGACCCAGTACTTC. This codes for CASSLRGPVSSGGSETQYF.

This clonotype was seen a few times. CDR3 protein: CASSLDGGMTDTQYF. Written as DNA, the CDR3 is TGTGCCAGCAGCTTAGACGGCGGGATGACAGATACGCAGTATTTT. This chain uses TRBV7-9 with TRBJ2-3; TRBD2 might be the D (6 bases). V lost 1 base, J lost 3 bases, and 11 bases lay in between. The V gene's germline CDR1 is SEHNR and CDR2 FQNEAQ (reference sequence). The CDR3 covers 15 residues.

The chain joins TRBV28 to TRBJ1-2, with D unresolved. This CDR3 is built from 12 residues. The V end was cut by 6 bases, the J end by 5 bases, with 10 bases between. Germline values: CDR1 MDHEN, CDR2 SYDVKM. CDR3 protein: CASSRVGYGYTF. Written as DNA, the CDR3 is TGTGCCAGCAGCCGGGTCGGGTATGGCTACACCTTC.

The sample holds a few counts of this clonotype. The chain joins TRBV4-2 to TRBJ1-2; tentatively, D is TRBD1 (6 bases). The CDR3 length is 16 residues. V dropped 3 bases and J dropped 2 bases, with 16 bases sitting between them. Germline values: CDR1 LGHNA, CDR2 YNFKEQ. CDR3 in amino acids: CASSHVDSRSNYGYTF. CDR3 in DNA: TGTGCCAGCAGCCATGTGGACAGCCGGTCCAACTATGGCTACACCTTC.

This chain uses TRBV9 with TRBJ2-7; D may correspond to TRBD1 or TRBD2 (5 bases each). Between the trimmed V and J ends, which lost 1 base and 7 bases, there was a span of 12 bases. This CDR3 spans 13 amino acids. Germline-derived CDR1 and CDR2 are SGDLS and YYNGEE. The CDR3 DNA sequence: TGTGCCAGCAGCGTACCAGGGCCGGGGGAGCAGTACTTC. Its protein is CASSVPGPGEQYF.

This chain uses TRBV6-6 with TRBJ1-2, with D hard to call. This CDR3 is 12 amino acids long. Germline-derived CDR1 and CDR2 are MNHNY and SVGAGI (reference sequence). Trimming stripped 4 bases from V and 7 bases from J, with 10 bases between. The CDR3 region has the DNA TGTGCCAGCAGTTCTGGGTCGGGTGGCTACACCTTC. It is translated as CASSSGSGGYTF.

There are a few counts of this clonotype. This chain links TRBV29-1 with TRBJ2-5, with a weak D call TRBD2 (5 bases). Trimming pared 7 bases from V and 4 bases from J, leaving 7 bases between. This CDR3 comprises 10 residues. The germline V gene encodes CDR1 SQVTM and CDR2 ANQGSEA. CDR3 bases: TGCAGCGCTGGACTAGAGACCCAGTACTTC. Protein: CSAGLETQYF.

In DNA form, the CDR3 reads TGTGCCAGCAGTCCCCAGGGGGCTAGAACTGAGACCCAGTACTTC. It codes for CASSPQGARTETQYF. The gene calls are TRBV28 and TRBJ2-5; TRBD1 aligns across 8 bases. From germline, CDR1 is MDHEN and CDR2 SYDVKM. V lost 5 bases, J lost 5 bases, and 10 bases stayed unmatched. The CDR3 contains 15 residues.